The sequence of this TCR beta chain was determined in a study of blood T cell repertoires in COVID-19. The wider study: Samples of COVID-19 (acute and convalescent) were obtained from the United States, Italy and Spain.

As originally analysed: The authors estimated nucleated cell counts from reference gene primer amplification. The table came from immunoSEQ multiplex PCR; TCRdb's copy has only in-frame clones and leaves some out. From that table come the V and J calls and clone size; the DNA was used to work out D and trimming. The repertoire holds around 300,000 clones, with 86% as singletons. Recruits, aged about 18 to 100 years, lived in 24 US areas. There are 17 residues in the CDR3. From germline, CDR1 is LGHNA and CDR2 YSLEER. V lost 1 base to trimming and J lost 4 bases, with 16 bases between them. The chain combines TRBV4-3 with TRBJ2-2, with TRBD1 as a possible D gene (5 bases). Sequencing was performed on PBMCs or T cells enriched from blood (not recorded which). The clonotype was recovered from a young woman who had recovered from COVID-19. The CDR3 is CASSQAQGALGTGELFF. Written as DNA, the CDR3 is TGCGCCAGCAGCCAAGCTCAGGGCGCGCTGGGCACCGGGGAGCTGTTTTTT.